The 30 T cell receptor beta chains given below trace back to one sample, sequenced in a study of response to subunit inactivated influenza vaccine. TCRdb itself ran the RT-PCR reads through MiXCR, one entry per CDR3 protein. The repertoire holds 650,000 to 800,000 distinct CDR3 sequences, around 13% seen once, with 5.5% to 7% in the top ten. This sample comprised PBMCs from blood, obtained roughly 15 days before vaccination. The receptors derive from a man aged 50-60 years who received an inactivated influenza vaccine.

At least ten counts were recorded for this clonotype. The rearrangement links TRBV6-5 to TRBJ2-3; TRBD2 is a possible D gene (6 bases). V gave up 2 bases and J gave up 4 bases, with 19 bases separating them. Per the germline V gene, CDR1 is MNHEY and CDR2 is SVGAGI. The CDR3 consists of 17 residues. The CDR3 sequence is CASSYGDGTRRADTQYF. CDR3 in DNA: TGTGCCAGCAGTTACGGCGACGGAACGAGGAGGGCAGATACGCAGTATTTT.

CDR3 in DNA: TGCAGCGTTGCCCGGAGGCTAGCGTCTGATACGCAGTATTTT. Its protein product is CSVARRLASDTQYF. V gene TRBV29-1 combines with J gene TRBJ2-3; weak D call: TRBD2 (6 bases). The CDR3 loop spans 14 amino acids. Germline V gene sequence: CDR1 SQVTM, CDR2 ANQGSEA. Trimming cost V 4 bases and J 6 bases, with 17 bases left between them.

This clonotype was seen more than once but under ten times. This sequence joins TRBV5-1 and TRBJ2-2; D might be TRBD2 (5 bases). Germline V gene data show CDR1 as SGHRS and CDR2 as YFSETQ. This CDR3 spans 15 amino acids. The V and J ends lost 0 bases and 4 bases respectively, with 10 bases between them. CDR3 residues: CASSLGPGSTGELFF. CDR3 bases: TGCGCCAGCAGCTTGGGTCCGGGAAGCACCGGGGAGCTGTTTTTT. The full variable domain, completed using reference TRBV5-1 and TRBJ2-2, is KAGVTQTPRYLIKTRGQQVTLSCSPISGHRSVSWYQQTPGQGLQFLFEYFSETQRNKGNFPGRFSGRQFSNSRSEMNVSTLELGDSALYLCASSLGPGSTGELFFGEGSRLTVL.

This clonotype was seen more than once but under ten times. The chain carries TRBV7-6 and TRBJ1-1; D unresolved. The V end lost 2 bases, the J end lost 2 bases, and 15 bases lay between the germline ends. This CDR3 is 16 amino acids long. The germline CDR1 and CDR2 sequences are SGHVS and FNYEAQ. CDR3 sequence (DNA): TGTGCCAGCAGCTTAAATATGTACGGGGATAACACTGAAGCTTTCTTT. Translated, it gives CASSLNMYGDNTEAFF.

This clonotype was picked up many times. The germline gene is not matched at one end of the junction; a read error may be the cause. V and J are TRBV4-3 and TRBJ2-5; D is perhaps TRBD2 (5 bases). Germline assignment: CDR1 LGHNA and CDR2 YSLEER. This CDR3 is built from 15 residues. The CDR3 sequence is CASSQGLAVQETQYF. In nucleotides, the CDR3 is TGTGCCAGCAGCCAAGGCCTAGCCGTCCAAGAGACCCAGTACTTC.

This clonotype was counted a few times. CDR3 amino acids: CASENRDLYEQYF. The DNA of the CDR3 is TGTGCCAGCGAGAACAGGGACCTCTACGAGCAGTACTTC. The rearrangement links TRBV6-1 to TRBJ2-7; tentative D call: TRBD1 (6 bases). The CDR3 length is 13 residues. The germline V gene encodes CDR1 MNHNS and CDR2 SASEGT. V lost 8 bases and J 3 bases, leaving 14 bases between the germline ends.

This chain connects TRBV11-3 to TRBJ2-1; 9 bases line up with TRBD1. The CDR3 consists of 15 residues. Germline values: CDR1 SGHNT, CDR2 YENEEA. V trimming: 5 bases; J trimming: 9 bases; junction bases outside the gene matches: 11. CDR3 nucleotides: TGTGCCAGCAGCCCTTTATCGACAGGGGGTGGTGAGCAGTTCTTC. Protein: CASSPLSTGGGEQFF.

The chain links TRBV11-2 to TRBJ2-7; a possible D gene is TRBD2 (7 bases). The V end was cut by 5 bases, the J end by 3 bases, with 29 bases between. The CDR3 runs to 19 residues. Germline V CDR1 and CDR2: SGHAT, FQNNGV. CDR3 amino acids: CASSLGGGRVSLKNYEQYF. The CDR3, as DNA: TGTGCCAGCAGCCTAGGGGGAGGGCGGGTTTCGCTCAAAAACTACGAGCAGTACTTC.

This clonotype was picked up a small number of times. The chain links TRBV7-3 to TRBJ2-3; 8 nucleotides match TRBD2. This CDR3 is built from 15 residues. The trim removed 3 bases at V and 2 bases at J, leaving 4 bases unmatched. Germline assignment: CDR1 SGHTA and CDR2 FQGTGA. The CDR3 protein is CASSFAGGTTDTQYF. CDR3 nucleotide sequence: TGTGCCAGCAGCTTTGCGGGAGGCACCACAGATACGCAGTATTTT.

This clonotype was counted many times. The V call is TRBV20-1, the J call TRBJ2-2; D gene uncertain. V lost 6 bases, J lost 4 bases, and 12 bases lay in between. Germline V lookup: CDR1 DFQATT, CDR2 SNEGSKA (reference sequence). The CDR3 has 13 amino acids. The CDR3: CSALMGITGELFF. DNA of the CDR3: TGCAGTGCCCTTATGGGAATCACCGGGGAGCTGTTTTTT.

This clonotype was detected many times. This chain connects TRBV12-3 or TRBV12-4 to TRBJ1-5, with D unresolved. The CDR3 sequence is 13 residues long. The V end was cut by 2 bases, the J end by 6 bases, with 8 bases between. The CDR3 bases are TGTGCCAGCAGTTTATCGGGGAGTCAGCCCCAGCATTTT. It encodes CASSLSGSQPQHF.

The chain recombines TRBV20-1 with TRBJ2-7; 8 nucleotides align to TRBD2. Germline trimming cut 5 bases from V and 4 bases from J; bases unmatched to any gene: 7. The germline CDR1 and CDR2 sequences are DFQATT and SNEGSKA (reference sequence). The CDR3 sequence is 13 residues long. The CDR3 bases are TGCAGTGCTTATGGGGGACTAGATTACGAGCAGTACTTC. Its protein product is CSAYGGLDYEQYF.

Judged by abundance, this clonotype is medium-sized. The J gene is TRBJ1-4, the V gene TRBV20-1, with TRBD1 identical over 8 bases. Per germline, CDR1 DFQATT and CDR2 SNEGSKA (reference sequence). V gave up 6 bases and J gave up 10 bases; unmatched junction bases: 10. The CDR3 has 13 amino acids. This chain's CDR3 is CSASGQGARKLFF. CDR3 sequence (DNA): TGCAGTGCCTCAGGGCAGGGGGCAAGAAAACTGTTTTTT.

Comment on this clonotype: This may be a read error, as it is one base from a much larger clone. The chain has TRBV29-1 and TRBJ2-1; the match to TRBD2 covers 8 bases. Losses at the gene ends were 4 bases for V and 0 bases for J; bases not matched to a gene: 11. CDR1 and CDR2 from the germline V gene are SQVTM and ANQGSEA. The CDR3 runs to 17 residues. CDR3 amino acids: CSVGPILREASYNEQFF. Here the CDR3 DNA reads TGCAGCGTTGGACCCATCCTGCGGGAGGCCTCCTACAATGAGCAGTTCTTC.

This clonotype was detected only a few times. The V gene is TRBV11-2, the J gene TRBJ2-3, with 10 bases aligning to TRBD2. CDR1 is SGHAT and CDR2 is FQNNGV in the germline V gene. The V gene end was trimmed by 2 bases and the J gene end by 3 bases; junction bases not matched to a gene: 2. The CDR3 has 15 amino acids. CDR3 in amino acids: CASSLMGLATDTQYF. The DNA for the CDR3 is TGTGCCAGCAGCTTAATGGGACTAGCGACAGATACGCAGTATTTT.

J is TRBJ2-1 and V is TRBV29-1, with D possibly being TRBD2 (6 bases). V was trimmed by 7 bases and J by 2 bases, leaving 15 bases between them. Germline V CDR1 and CDR2: SQVTM, ANQGSEA. There are 14 residues in the CDR3. CDR3 region: CSANPGLAYNEQFF. The CDR3 DNA reads TGCAGCGCCAACCCGGGACTCGCCTACAATGAGCAGTTCTTC.

The chain combines TRBV7-2 with TRBJ2-7; 10 nucleotides align to TRBD2. The CDR3 length is 15 residues. Germline V CDR1 and CDR2: SGHTA, FQGNSA. V trimming: 5 bases; J trimming: 3 bases; junction bases outside the gene matches: 7. CDR3 in amino acids: CASSLIAGGNYEQYF. The CDR3 region has the DNA TGTGCCAGCAGCCTGATAGCGGGAGGAAACTACGAGCAGTACTTC. Looking up the rest from reference TRBV7-2 and TRBJ2-7 gives the full variable domain: GAGVSQSPSNKVTEKGKDVELRCDPISGHTALYWYRQSLGQGLEFLIYFQGNSAPDKSGLPSDRFSAERTGGSVSTLTIQRTQQEDSAVYLCASSLIAGGNYEQYFGPGTRLTVT.

This clonotype was detected many times. The chain joins TRBV2 to TRBJ2-2; 7 bases agree with TRBD2. This CDR3 is 14 amino acids long. V shed 4 bases and J 3 bases; nucleotides not matched to a gene: 2. From germline, CDR1 is SNHLY and CDR2 FYNNEI. The CDR3 here is CASSARGDTGELFF. CDR3 in DNA: TGTGCCAGCAGTGCCCGGGGGGACACCGGGGAGCTGTTTTTT.

CDR3 DNA: TGTGCCAGCAGCTTCATTGAGGGCCTGGGTGGTGGCTACACCTTC. This translates into CASSFIEGLGGGYTF. This chain joins TRBV11-2 and TRBJ1-2; D gene unclear. The CDR3 has 15 residues. Germline V CDR1 and CDR2: SGHAT, FQNNGV. V was trimmed by 3 bases and J by 7 bases, leaving 18 bases between them. Looking up the rest from reference TRBV11-2 and TRBJ1-2 gives the full variable domain: EAGVAQSPRYKIIEKRQSVAFWCNPISGHATLYWYQQILGQGPKLLIQFQNNGVVDDSQLPKDRFSAERLKGVDSTLKIQPAKLEDSAVYLCASSFIEGLGGGYTFGSGTRLTVV.

The chain couples TRBV3-1 to TRBJ2-7, with D perhaps assigned TRBD1 or TRBD2 (5 bases each). Trimming pared 2 bases from V and 0 bases from J, leaving 8 bases between. This CDR3 region has 14 residues. Germline V gives CDR1 LGHDT, CDR2 YNNKEL (reference sequence). CDR3: CASSQRDGSYEQYF. The CDR3 coding sequence is TGTGCCAGCAGCCAAAGGGACGGCTCCTACGAGCAGTACTTC.

This clonotype was seen only a few times. This chain connects TRBV12-3 or TRBV12-4 to TRBJ1-5; D call uncertain. V dropped 5 bases and J dropped 1 base, with 12 bases sitting between them. The CDR3 is 15 residues long. The CDR3 bases are TGTGCCAGCAGTCCATGGGCAACCAGCAATCAGCCCCAGCATTTT. This gives the protein CASSPWATSNQPQHF.

The V call is TRBV20-1, the J call TRBJ1-5, with a possible D match to TRBD1 (5 bases). The V gene's germline CDR1 is DFQATT and CDR2 SNEGSKA (reference sequence). Trimming pared 5 bases from V and 7 bases from J, leaving 12 bases between. There are 12 residues in the CDR3. In nucleotides, the CDR3 is TGCAGTGCTCCCGGCGGGGCACAGCCCCAGCATTTT. Protein sequence: CSAPGGAQPQHF.

This clonotype showed up just a few times. The chain carries TRBV11-2 and TRBJ2-5; 8 bases align to TRBD2. The CDR3 is made up of 16 amino acids. The V segment lost 2 bases and the J segment 9 bases; nucleotides outside the gene matches: 14. Per germline, CDR1 SGHAT and CDR2 FQNNGV. In DNA, the CDR3 is TGTGCCAGCAGCTTATTGAGCGGGAGTAGGACGGCGGCCCAGTACTTC. It is translated as CASSLLSGSRTAAQYF.

This clonotype was observed at least ten times. The rearrangement uses TRBV5-1 and TRBJ1-1; TRBD1 matches at 9 bases. The CDR3 consists of 15 residues. Germline trimming cut 1 base from V and 3 bases from J; bases unmatched to any gene: 4. Per germline, CDR1 SGHRS and CDR2 YFSETQ. The CDR3 loop reads CASSLKGQGDTEAFF. The CDR3 bases are TGCGCCAGCAGCTTGAAGGGACAGGGCGACACTGAAGCTTTCTTT.

V gene TRBV3-1 combines with J gene TRBJ1-3; a possible D gene is TRBD1 (5 bases). Germline CDR1 and CDR2: LGHDT and YNNKEL (reference sequence). V was trimmed by 3 bases and J by 4 bases, leaving 13 bases between them. This CDR3 contains 15 residues. CDR3 region: CASSHDSGVGNTIYF. The CDR3 nucleotides read TGTGCCAGCAGCCATGATTCGGGGGTCGGAAACACCATATATTTT.

The chain is built from TRBV29-1 and TRBJ2-1, with 7 bases lining up with TRBD1. The V segment lost 6 bases and the J segment 7 bases; nucleotides outside the gene matches: 12. In germline, CDR1 is SQVTM, CDR2 ANQGSEA. The CDR3 loop spans 14 amino acids. The CDR3 bases are TGCAGCGTAGATAGCGACAGGGATCGGAATGAGCAGTTCTTC. Protein product: CSVDSDRDRNEQFF.

This chain links TRBV7-2 with TRBJ2-1; TRBD1 matches 7 bases. Per germline, CDR1 SGHTA and CDR2 FQGNSA. The V gene end was trimmed by 3 bases and the J gene end by 4 bases; junction bases not matched to a gene: 9. CDR3 length: 16 residues. The CDR3 DNA reads as TGTGCCAGCAGCTTCTTCCGGGACAGACGATACAATGAGCAGTTCTTC. Translating gives CASSFFRDRRYNEQFF.

This clonotype has a count of ten or more. This chain joins TRBV19 and TRBJ2-4; 12 bases are shared with TRBD1. The CDR3 covers 14 residues. Germline-derived CDR1 and CDR2 are LNHDA and SQIVND (reference sequence). V lost 5 bases, J lost 9 bases, and 5 bases stayed unmatched. The CDR3 here is CASSPGTGGVIQYF. The CDR3 DNA follows: TGTGCCAGTAGTCCCGGGACAGGGGGCGTCATTCAGTACTTC.

This clonotype was observed a handful of times. The genes are TRBV7-8 and TRBJ1-1; unclear D gene. The CDR3 loop spans 14 amino acids. In germline, CDR1 is SGHVS, CDR2 FQNEAQ. Trimming stripped 5 bases from V and 2 bases from J, with 12 bases between. CDR3 sequence (DNA): TGTGCCAGCAGCGGATCGGTCCTCAACACTGAAGCTTTCTTT. The encoded protein is CASSGSVLNTEAFF.

V gene TRBV5-6 combines with J gene TRBJ1-3, with D perhaps TRBD1 (6 bases). Trimming shortened V by 0 bases and J by 0 bases, and 10 bases separated the two germline ends. The CDR3 has 16 amino acids. Germline CDR1 and CDR2: SGHDT and YYEEEE. CDR3 sequence: CASSLAGGRSGNTIYF. In nucleotides, the CDR3 is TGTGCCAGCAGCTTGGCGGGGGGCCGCTCTGGAAACACCATATATTTT.